This T cell receptor (beta chain) was sequenced in a study of blood T cell repertoires in COVID-19. Overall study context: Sites across the United States, Italy and Spain contributed samples from acute and convalescent COVID-19. From T cells, B-cell-depleted T cells, or PBMCs came the material, which was cDNA or gDNA.

V lost 6 bases and J lost 6; bases outside the gene matches: 8. This CDR3 comprises 14 residues. Germline CDR1 is SNHLY and CDR2 is FYNNEI. Enrolment of Seattle patients took place during active infection, and they were followed longitudinally. As handled by the study authors: Quantification of nucleated cells was approximated via reference gene primer amplification. Libraries were prepared by immunoSEQ multiplex PCR; TCRdb keeps only in-frame clonotypes and omits some of them. The DNA was the basis for D and trimming; V, J and clone size are from that table. The profile covers 150,000 to 200,000 clones, with less than 90% appearing a single time and about 14% taken by the ten largest.

Sequencing was carried out using peripheral blood. The sequence came from an older woman with COVID-19, enrolled during active disease. This chain uses TRBV2 with TRBJ2-5; 9 nucleotides line up with TRBD1. CDR3 loop: CASRDTGGAKTQYF. CDR3 bases: TGTGCCAGCAGGGATACAGGGGGCGCAAAGACCCAGTACTTC.